This T cell receptor (beta chain) was recorded in a study of OX40 agonist ivuxolimab in advanced cancers. Study in general: Having had anti-PD-1, anti-PD-L1 or anti-CTLA-4 therapy before was allowed, and roughly 40% had some.

Measured with immunoSEQ multiplex PCR; TCRdb has only the in-frame clones, and not every one. Of approximately 27,000 clones listed, about 79% are singletons. Overall study results and limits: Researchers report that CD8+ T cells had, on average, more expanded clones than CD4+.

This CDR3 comprises 12 residues. Germline V gives CDR1 SGHRS, CDR2 YFSETQ. With 5 bases removed from V and 2 bases from J, the gap between germline ends came to 8 bases. Details on this clone: Its antigen is still unknown.

This chain links TRBV5-1 with TRBJ2-7; no definite D call. This receptor was identified in an adult with an advanced solid tumor such as melanoma, head and neck, liver or kidney cancer. Sequencing used CD4+ or CD8+ T cells sorted from blood, obtained in a trial of the OX40 agonist ivuxolimab. The CDR3 nucleotides are TGCGCCAGCAGTGGGGAAGCCTACGAGCAGTACTTC. Amino acids: CASSGEAYEQYF. The full variable domain, completed using reference TRBV5-1 and TRBJ2-7, is KAGVTQTPRYLIKTRGQQVTLSCSPISGHRSVSWYQQTPGQGLQFLFEYFSETQRNKGNFPGRFSGRQFSNSRSEMNVSTLELGDSALYLCASSGEAYEQYFGPGTRLTVT.